These T cell receptor beta chains were read from a single sample in a study of cytomegalovirus exposure and HLA in healthy donors. Some clones are missing from TCRdb's copy, which holds only in-frame ones; the method was immunoSEQ multiplex PCR. The table includes about 140,000 clones, about four fifths detected once. The source material was PBMCs. Receptor source: a female donor in good health and CMV-seronegative. The CDR3 runs from the conserved cysteine through the conserved F or W. Fields, in order: J gene, CDR3 length, V gene, D gene, CDR3 protein. A D gene is named only where the DNA matches it firmly.

TRBJ1-2	15	TRBV30	TRBD1	CAWSVLTGGSGGYTF
TRBJ2-1	14	TRBV9	NA	CASSVGSRNNEQFF
TRBJ2-7	17	TRBV14	NA	CASSRVGGVLARSEQYF
TRBJ2-5	13	TRBV5-1	NA	CASSLDGGETQYF
TRBJ2-7	15	TRBV7-8	TRBD1	CASTPGDRVSNEQYF
TRBJ2-7	13	TRBV7-8	NA	CASTPGGAEGQYF
TRBJ1-1	13	TRBV7-9	NA	CASSLEENTEAFF
TRBJ2-7	15	TRBV7-9	TRBD2	CASSGLAGDSHEQYF
TRBJ2-7	14	TRBV11-2	NA	CASSLFNRAGEQYF
TRBJ1-4	16	TRBV7-9	NA	CASSSTSQGRVEKLFF
TRBJ1-4	16	TRBV18	NA	CASSPELQSRNEKLFF
TRBJ1-1	18	TRBV7-8	NA	CASSSSRVMAFRDTEAFF
TRBJ2-5	11	TRBV2	NA	CASSGGETQYF
TRBJ1-1	12	TRBV5-4	NA	CASSSGNTEAFF
TRBJ1-2	13	TRBV10-3	NA	CAISVGLENGYTF
TRBJ2-7	13	TRBV18	TRBD1	CASSDRATYEQYF
TRBJ2-7	13	TRBV6-1	NA	CASSSHYSYEQYF
TRBJ1-1	16	TRBV4-3	NA	CASSLLGGLRDTEAFF
TRBJ1-1	13	TRBV28	NA	CASSLYRQGYAFF
TRBJ2-7	14	TRBV29-1	NA	CSVETRVGSYEQYF
TRBJ1-2	13	TRBV5-8	NA	CASRLPGFYGYTF
TRBJ2-7	14	TRBV9	TRBD2	CASSVGRSGDEQYF
TRBJ2-5	14	TRBV14	TRBD1	CASSLGQTFETQYF
TRBJ1-1	15	TRBV18	NA	CASSPRVRMNTEAFF
TRBJ2-7	14	TRBV19	TRBD1	CASSSQGAGYEQYF
TRBJ2-1	15	TRBV25-1	TRBD2	CASSDPSGRANEQFF
TRBJ1-5	14	TRBV15	NA	CATSSTGLGQPQHF
TRBJ1-2	13	TRBV11-3	NA	CASSPTGLHGYTF
TRBJ2-3	13	TRBV7-2	TRBD2	CASPGGNTDTQYF
TRBJ1-2	13	TRBV6-1	NA	CASSENPGYGYTF
TRBJ2-5	12	TRBV29-1	NA	CSCAGNQETQYF
TRBJ1-6	15	TRBV27	TRBD1	CASSPSGQGYSPLHF
TRBJ1-1	15	TRBV7-6	TRBD1	CASSARQGMNTEAFF
TRBJ1-5	15	TRBV6-5	NA	CASSYSTAGNQPQHF